The source of this T cell receptor (beta chain) is a study of post-analysis software for immune sequencing data (dated by TCRdb to the mid-2010s). With regard to the full study: The recorded disease courses included relapsing-remitting, secondary progressive and progressive-relapsing multiple sclerosis, and some patients had no subtype annotation. The multiple sclerosis patient repertoires were compared with around ten previously published healthy control repertoires from donors aged 6 to 25 years. A subset of samples was prepared in parallel using single-end sample barcoding, then pooled and co-amplified after Illumina adapter ligation. On the study overall, not on this receptor specifically: Patients showed significantly higher frequencies than controls for about 5 TRBV segments, among them TRBV5-6, TRBV5-1 and TRBV20-1. The control group was slightly older than the multiple sclerosis patient group. Significantly lower normalized Chao1 diversity was found in multiple sclerosis patients than in controls, suggesting substantial peripheral T-cell clonal expansion. Direct clustering with F measure revealed strong co-clustering of samples prepared in the same batch, which led to a batch-effect correction.

Taken from the germline V gene, the CDR1 and CDR2 loops are SGDLS and YYNGEE. From its cysteine to its phenylalanine, the CDR3 spans 14 amino acids. Only the CDR3 DNA is retained, 42 bases long and in frame from the first base. Trimming takes 1 base from V and 1 base from J, and the germline ends sit 9 bases apart. To demonstrate the VDJtools post-analysis software, TCR beta repertoires were profiled from the peripheral blood of more than ten young patients with multiple sclerosis. The multiple sclerosis patients were children and adolescents between roughly 6 and 16 years of age. Of note for this clonotype: Its antigen is unknown. No qualities accompany the bases; no much larger clone lies one base away.

To prepare the library, PCR was applied. Sequencing relied on an Illumina HiSeq 2500. To reduce PCR and sequencing biases, unique molecular identifiers were built into the TCR beta cDNA libraries. Every 1 to 10 million input T cells yielded roughly 500,000 cDNA molecules, meaning each molecule approximated one T cell. The patient libraries were prepared and sequenced with the same protocol used for the earlier healthy control dataset. Within a given batch, samples were prepared together, multiplexed and sequenced on the same HiSeq lane. The paper's processing steps were these. MIGEC handled the raw barcoded reads, throwing out single-read molecular identifier groups before consensus assembly and CDR3 extraction. Clonotype tables were post-analysed with VDJtools, normalizing diversity by down-sampling all datasets to the smallest sample size. Repertoire overlap clustering matched CDR3 amino acid but not nucleotide sequences to correct batch-related cross-sample contamination. TCRdb reworked the public reads: Q25 trimming with fastp, MiXCR clone assembly, productive beta chains retained. Entries that share a CDR3 protein sequence are merged under the most common genes and DNA. Here the V and J calls rest on TCRdb's processing, not on the authors' analysis. Within this sample are 650,000 to 850,000 distinct CDR3 sequences, with approximately 57% of them counted one time only. Together, the top ten hold 4% to 5.5% of the sample.

The source of this sequence is a girl aged 10-17 years with multiple sclerosis. This sequence uses TRBV9 and TRBJ2-7, with no D gene named confidently. The specimen sequenced was blood. The nucleotide sequence reads as follows: TGTGCCAGCAGCGTACAGGCAATTTCCTACGAGCAGTACTTC. Its protein reads: CASSVQAISYEQYF.